This entry is about one TCR beta chain. The sample comes from a study of blood T cell repertoires in COVID-19. CDR1 SGHTA and CDR2 FQGNSA come from the germline V gene. This CDR3 is 17 amino acids long. V was clipped by 7 bases and J by 1 base; unmatched bases: 12. Assay: immunoSEQ multiplex PCR; the TCRdb copy retains only in-frame clones and omits some. The table shows around 50,000 clones, with roughly 80% occurring only once. The genes are TRBV7-2 and TRBJ2-1, with 8 bases that match TRBD1. This clonotype was obtained from a human donor in a cohort sampled during active COVID-19. The sample was peripheral blood. The chain's CDR3 is CASTGQGARDSYNEQFF. The DNA for the CDR3 is TGTGCCAGCACAGGGCAGGGGGCGCGGGATTCCTACAATGAGCAGTTCTTC.